This T cell receptor (beta chain) originates from a study of CD8 T cells in ankylosing spondylitis. General study results and limits: Made up of fewer than 10 highly homologous variants, a TCR beta motif appeared characteristic of ankylosing spondylitis blood.

As concerns this clonotype: No antigen is known for it.

CDR3 length: 15 amino acids. Germline CDR1 is MNHEY and CDR2 is SVGEGT. Trimming shortened V by 6 bases and J by 4 bases, and 16 bases separated the two germline ends. For TCR beta, libraries came from quantitative 5'-RACE with molecular barcodes. TCRdb reprocessed the 5' RACE reads with MiXCR, giving one entry per CDR3 protein. The table lists 250,000 to 400,000 distinct CDR3 sequences, roughly 11% of them singletons. The chain is built from TRBV6-2 or TRBV6-3 and TRBJ1-5; D is perhaps TRBD1 (6 bases). The specimen sequenced was blood, either unsorted or a sorted T cell fraction (not recorded which). This TCR derives from a female donor with ankylosing spondylitis or in good health (not recorded which). CDR3 bases: TGTGCCAGCAGCCCTGACAGGAAAGATAATCAGCCCCAGCATTTT. Translation: CASSPDRKDNQPQHF.